A single sample gave rise to the 7 T cell receptor beta chains below, sequenced in a study of OX40 agonist ivuxolimab in advanced cancers. TCRdb keeps only in-frame clones here, not all; method: immunoSEQ multiplex PCR. Here the sample spans around 13,000 clones, about four fifths being singletons. The specimen comprised CD4+ or CD8+ T cells sorted from blood, sampled in a trial of the OX40 agonist ivuxolimab. These receptors were taken from an adult with an advanced solid tumor such as melanoma, head and neck, liver or kidney cancer.

This clone is medium-sized. This chain uses TRBV2 with TRBJ2-7, with a possible D match to TRBD1 (6 bases). This CDR3 is built from 13 residues. With 6 bases removed from V and 2 bases from J, the gap between germline ends came to 11 bases. Per germline, CDR1 SNHLY and CDR2 FYNNEI. The CDR3 loop reads CASRWTETYEQYF. Here the CDR3 DNA reads TGTGCCAGCAGATGGACAGAAACCTACGAGCAGTACTTC. The full variable domain, rest sourced from reference TRBV2 and TRBJ2-7, is EPEVTQTPSHQVTQMGQEVILRCVPISNHLYFYWYRQILGQKVEFLVSFYNNEISEKSEIFDDQFSVERPDGSNFTLKIRSTKLEDSAMYFCASRWTETYEQYFGPGTRLTVT.

The chain recombines TRBV6-5 with TRBJ1-1; 7 nucleotides agree with TRBD1. The CDR3 length is 14 residues. J gave up 5 bases and V 6 bases, and 9 bases lay outside the gene matches. The germline CDR1 and CDR2 sequences are MNHEY and SVGAGI. CDR3 sequence reads: CASRISGGITEAFF. The DNA for the CDR3 is TGTGCCAGCAGAATTTCAGGGGGGATAACTGAAGCTTTCTTT.

V and J are TRBV7-8 and TRBJ1-1; weak D call: TRBD1 (6 bases). Trimming cost V 10 bases and J 5 bases, with 20 bases left between them. This CDR3 is built from 14 residues. Germline V lookup: CDR1 SGHVS, CDR2 FQNEAQ. CDR3 amino acids: CAIGGGYGDTEAFF. Written as DNA, the CDR3 is TGTGCCATAGGGGGGGGCTATGGAGATACTGAAGCTTTCTTT.

This clone was detected only once. The rearrangement uses TRBV7-8 and TRBJ1-5; D ambiguous. The CDR3 extends over 16 amino acids. V was pared by 2 bases and J by 5 bases, with 16 bases between. Germline V lookup: CDR1 SGHVS, CDR2 FQNEAQ. The CDR3 DNA reads TGTGCCAGCAGCTTATTTTTGGCGGACCGCGATCAGCCCCAGCATTTT. Encoded protein: CASSLFLADRDQPQHF.

CDR3 protein: CASSEKWTADYSNQPQHF. The CDR3 nucleotides are TGTGCCAGCAGTGAAAAATGGACAGCAGATTATAGCAATCAGCCCCAGCATTTT. The chain joins TRBV2 to TRBJ1-5; perhaps TRBD1 as D (6 bases). Germline-derived CDR1 and CDR2 are SNHLY and FYNNEI. V lost 2 bases, J lost 0 bases, and 17 bases lay in between. The length of the CDR3 is 18 residues.

This rearrangement joins TRBV9 to TRBJ2-2, with D perhaps being TRBD1 or TRBD2 (6 bases each). The germline V and J ends were trimmed by 1 base and 7 bases, with 20 bases remaining between them. The CDR3 contains 17 residues. CDR1 and CDR2 (germline): SGDLS, YYNGEE. CDR3 loop: CASSVNLGLEGVGELFF. Here the CDR3 DNA reads TGTGCCAGCAGCGTAAATCTTGGGCTGGAGGGGGTCGGGGAGCTGTTTTTT.

V gene TRBV13 combines with J gene TRBJ1-2; D gene uncertain. The CDR3 length is 14 residues. The V gene's germline CDR1 is PRHDT and CDR2 FYEKMQ (reference sequence). V dropped 0 bases and J dropped 4 bases, with 9 bases sitting between them. CDR3 DNA sequence: TGTGCCAGCAGCTTAGGTCAGAATAGCTATGGCTACACCTTC. Amino acid sequence: CASSLGQNSYGYTF.